These T cell receptor beta chains were read from a single sample in a study of shared clonotypes between healthy human individuals. TCRdb's table, derived via immunoSEQ multiplex PCR, lists solely in-frame clones and lacks some. In the table there are about 510,000 clones, 60% to 80% of which are singletons. Sequenced input: PBMCs. The origin of the receptors is a woman aged 40 to 50 in good health. Some clones in this sample may be carry-over from other donors' samples. Both conserved end residues are part of each CDR3. Each record gives: CDR3 protein, D gene, V gene, J gene. D genes are given only for firm matches.

CDR3: CASSFRGNQPQHF
D: .
V: TRBV5-1
J: TRBJ1-5

CDR3: CSVTGQGATGYEQYF
D: TRBD1
V: TRBV29-1
J: TRBJ2-7

CDR3: CASSLALGSTEAFF
D: .
V: TRBV7-9
J: TRBJ1-1

CDR3: CASSLNTRNTGELFF
D: .
V: TRBV5-4
J: TRBJ2-2

CDR3: CAISGAGGNTIYF
D: .
V: TRBV10-3
J: TRBJ1-3

CDR3: CASSLVAGSNEQFF
D: TRBD2
V: TRBV7-2
J: TRBJ2-1

CDR3: CASSLGSRTNEQYF
D: .
V: TRBV28
J: TRBJ2-7

CDR3: CASSLMASGSYEQFF
D: TRBD2
V: TRBV6-4
J: TRBJ2-1

CDR3: CASSYSRLAGADTQYF
D: TRBD2
V: TRBV6-5
J: TRBJ2-3

CDR3: CAAGGNTEAFF
D: .
V: TRBV28
J: TRBJ1-1

CDR3: CSVADRGSSYEQYF
D: TRBD1
V: TRBV29-1
J: TRBJ2-7

CDR3: CASSYAQGLAGEDTQYF
D: TRBD2
V: TRBV7-9
J: TRBJ2-3

CDR3: CASRQGTQPQHF
D: .
V: TRBV28
J: TRBJ1-5

CDR3: CATPVGTGELFF
D: .
V: TRBV7-9
J: TRBJ2-2

CDR3: CASRKPGVTDTQYF
D: .
V: TRBV2
J: TRBJ2-3

CDR3: CATSRDKGAEAFF
D: .
V: TRBV15
J: TRBJ1-1

CDR3: CAISADRSYGYTF
D: .
V: TRBV10-3
J: TRBJ1-2

CDR3: CASSPTSGRYEQYF
D: .
V: TRBV21-1
J: TRBJ2-7

CDR3: CAINPGLAGTGELFF
D: TRBD2
V: TRBV10-3
J: TRBJ2-2

CDR3: CASSPDRGDTGELFF
D: TRBD1
V: TRBV25-1
J: TRBJ2-2

CDR3: CASSEGVYNEQFF
D: .
V: TRBV10-1
J: TRBJ2-1

CDR3: CASSVTVTGANVLTF
D: .
V: TRBV7-8
J: TRBJ2-6

CDR3: CSVDGTGFQETQYF
D: TRBD1
V: TRBV29-1
J: TRBJ2-5

CDR3: CASNILPGTGAEAFF
D: .
V: TRBV6-1
J: TRBJ1-1

CDR3: CASSYGPAYEQYF
D: .
V: TRBV28
J: TRBJ2-7

CDR3: CASEEGVRTYEQYF
D: .
V: TRBV6-1
J: TRBJ2-7

CDR3: CASSLEWSLVYEQYF
D: .
V: TRBV5-5
J: TRBJ2-7

CDR3: CASSRSLGTQYF
D: .
V: TRBV11-3
J: TRBJ2-3

CDR3: CASSGSSAGRNTEAFF
D: .
V: TRBV9
J: TRBJ1-1

CDR3: CASSLQGYEQYF
D: .
V: TRBV7-2
J: TRBJ2-7

CDR3: CASSLESALAGHTTGELFF
D: TRBD2
V: TRBV5-6
J: TRBJ2-2

CDR3: CASSGPSGHTDTQYF
D: TRBD2
V: TRBV9
J: TRBJ2-3

CDR3: CASSPRGQRRNEKLFF
D: .
V: TRBV2
J: TRBJ1-4

CDR3: CAWSVRPAGYGYTF
D: .
V: TRBV30
J: TRBJ1-2

CDR3: CASSQGQYF
D: .
V: TRBV3-2
J: TRBJ2-7

CDR3: CASSQGLALETQYF
D: TRBD2
V: TRBV11-2
J: TRBJ2-5

CDR3: CASSVGFGTMSSYNEQFF
D: TRBD2
V: TRBV9
J: TRBJ2-1

CDR3: CASSESWGGRETQYF
D: .
V: TRBV10-2
J: TRBJ2-5

CDR3: CAWRSDTGQETQYF
D: .
V: TRBV30
J: TRBJ2-5

CDR3: CASSQYGDRNYGYTF
D: .
V: TRBV27
J: TRBJ1-2

CDR3: CASSPLGSGREETQYF
D: TRBD2
V: TRBV27
J: TRBJ2-5

CDR3: CASSPLEGEAFF
D: .
V: TRBV28
J: TRBJ1-1

CDR3: CASSQGPETDTQYF
D: .
V: TRBV7-2
J: TRBJ2-3